A selection of T cell receptor beta chains follows, all from one sample in a study of blood T cell repertoires in COVID-19. Profiling relied on immunoSEQ multiplex PCR, and the TCRdb table lists in-frame clones only, not all of them. The sample consists of over 100,000 clones, about 91% of them appearing once. The material sequenced was peripheral blood. Receptors originate from a man aged 50 to 60 with acute or convalescent COVID-19. Both conserved end residues are part of each CDR3. D genes are given only for firm matches. Part of the rows lack a size; the others show once, few, many or a class for expanded clones.

TRBV28	.	TRBJ1-1	.	TGTGCCACTATTTTTGTACTGAACACTGAAGCTTTCTTT	CATIFVLNTEAFF
TRBV28	.	TRBJ1-1	once	TGTGCCAGCAGTCCCCTAGACAGAATATACACTGAAGCTTTCTTT	CASSPLDRIYTEAFF
TRBV25-1	TRBD1	TRBJ1-6	.	TGTGCCAGCAGTGACCTTCGGACAGGGACCAATTCACCCCTCCACTTT	CASSDLRTGTNSPLHF
TRBV18	TRBD1	TRBJ1-3	.	TGTGCCAGCTCAACCGGGACAGGGTCCTCTGGAAACACCATATATTTT	CASSTGTGSSGNTIYF
TRBV30	.	TRBJ2-3	.	TGTGCCTGGAGTGTACGTCGGGGAACTAGCACAGATACGCAGTATTTT	CAWSVRRGTSTDTQYF
TRBV5-4	.	TRBJ2-1	.	TGTGCCAGCAGCATGGACGCACACTCCTACAATGAGCAGTTCTTC	CASSMDAHSYNEQFF
TRBV5-4	TRBD2	TRBJ2-7	.	TGTGCCAGCAGCCCACGGACTAGCGGAGACCTCCGGGAGCAGTACTTC	CASSPRTSGDLREQYF
TRBV12-3/TRBV12-4	.	TRBJ1-1	.	TGTGCCAGCAGTTTAGCAGGGGGCACTGAAGCTTTCTTT	CASSLAGGTEAFF
TRBV4-2	TRBD2	TRBJ2-5	.	TGTGCCAGCAGCCAAGGACTAGCGGGAAGGGAGACCCAGTACTTC	CASSQGLAGRETQYF
TRBV19	.	TRBJ2-7	.	TGTGCCAGTAGTAAAACCCTTGTGGAGGGCCATTACGAGCAGTACTTC	CASSKTLVEGHYEQYF
TRBV18	TRBD1	TRBJ1-1	.	TGTGCCAGCTCTCTCACTACTCCGGGACAGGGCACTGAAGCTTTCTTT	CASSLTTPGQGTEAFF
TRBV9	.	TRBJ1-3	.	TGTGCCAGCAGCGTAGGTCTAGGAGGGAGGGCTGGAAACACCATATATTTT	CASSVGLGGRAGNTIYF
TRBV7-9	.	TRBJ1-1	.	TGTGCCAGCAGCTCTTACTTTAACACTGAAGCTTTCTTT	CASSSYFNTEAFF
TRBV28	.	TRBJ1-2	.	TGTGCCAGCAGTTTGGAGGGACCTAACTATGGCTACACCTTC	CASSLEGPNYGYTF
TRBV3-1/TRBV3-2	.	TRBJ1-5	few	TGTGCCAGCAGCCCCCGACATAGCAATCAGCCCCAGCATTTT	CASSPRHSNQPQHF
TRBV4-2	.	TRBJ1-2	.	TGTGCCAGCAGCCAAGACGGTAGAGGGAACAACTATGGCTACACCTTC	CASSQDGRGNNYGYTF
TRBV20-1	.	TRBJ1-5	.	TGCAGTGCTAGTCCCGCCCGGGTGGACAATCAGCCCCAGCATTTT	CSASPARVDNQPQHF
TRBV7-2	.	TRBJ1-1	.	TGTGCCAGCACCCTCCGGACTGAAGCTTTCTTT	CASTLRTEAFF
TRBV6-5	.	TRBJ1-5	few	TGTGCCAGCAGTTACTCGAACCAGGGGCAGCCCCAGCATTTT	CASSYSNQGQPQHF
TRBV21-1	.	TRBJ1-5	.	TGTGCCAGCAGCAAAGAAGCTCCGGCAGGGGAGAGCCAGCCCCAGCATTTT	CASSKEAPAGESQPQHF
TRBV25-1	TRBD2	TRBJ2-7	.	TGTGCCAGCAGTGAATATTGGTCGGGTAGCGGGAGGAACGAGCAGTACTTC	CASSEYWSGSGRNEQYF
TRBV5-5	.	TRBJ1-2	.	TGTGCCAGCAGCCCAATTTACGGGACTCGGAACTATGGCTACACCTTC	CASSPIYGTRNYGYTF
TRBV28	TRBD1	TRBJ1-5	once	TGTGCCAGCAGTTTATCCGGGACAGGTTATCAGCCCCAGCATTTT	CASSLSGTGYQPQHF
TRBV28	.	TRBJ1-2	.	TGTGCCAGCAGCTCCCCTGCGGGGGGAGGCTATGGCTACACCTTC	CASSSPAGGGYGYTF
TRBV11-2	.	TRBJ2-2	few	TGTGCCAGCAGCACAAGACTAGTTAAGGCCGGGGAGCTGTTTTTT	CASSTRLVKAGELFF
TRBV5-1	TRBD1	TRBJ2-2	few	TGCGCCAGCAGCTCACAGGGGTCGAACACCGGGGAGCTGTTTTTT	CASSSQGSNTGELFF
TRBV2	.	TRBJ2-2	.	TGTGCCAGCAGGGGGGCGTCGGCGAACACCGGGGAGCTGTTTTTT	CASRGASANTGELFF
TRBV5-1	TRBD2	TRBJ2-1	.	TGCGCCAGCAGCTTGGTCATCGGGACTAGCGGATACAATGAGCAGTTCTTC	CASSLVIGTSGYNEQFF
TRBV29-1	TRBD1	TRBJ1-1	many	TGCAGCGTTTTCGGACAGGCTAGCACTGAAGCTTTCTTT	CSVFGQASTEAFF
TRBV6-6	.	TRBJ1-1	.	TGTGCCAACTCTATTGGGGGGGCGGGTACTGAAGCTTTCTTT	CANSIGGAGTEAFF
TRBV5-8	.	TRBJ1-4	once	TGTGCCAGCAGCTTGCAGGGGACGGACGGAAAACTGTTTTTT	CASSLQGTDGKLFF
TRBV7-9	TRBD2	TRBJ2-1	.	TGTGCCAGCAGCTTAATTTGGGCTGAGCGGGGCCCTTACAATGAGCAGTTCTTC	CASSLIWAERGPYNEQFF
TRBV15	TRBD1	TRBJ1-5	.	TGTGCCACCAGCAGAGATGGAAGGGGGCGTCAGCCCCAGCATTTT	CATSRDGRGRQPQHF
TRBV5-1	TRBD1	TRBJ2-7	.	TGCGCCAGCAGCTTCGATCCGGGACAGGGTTTTGACGAGCAGTACTTC	CASSFDPGQGFDEQYF
TRBV6-5	.	TRBJ1-1	few	TGTGCCAGCAGTACCCTGACATTTAACACTGAAGCTTTCTTT	CASSTLTFNTEAFF
TRBV3-1/TRBV3-2	.	TRBJ2-1	.	TGTGCCAGCAGCCCCACCGCCGGCTCCTACAATGAGCAGTTCTTC	CASSPTAGSYNEQFF
TRBV5-8	.	TRBJ1-5	once	TGTGCCAGCAGCATGGGCGGGGGATGGGCTCAGCATTTT	CASSMGGGWAQHF
TRBV11-2	TRBD1	TRBJ2-5	.	TGTGCCAGCAGTTCCTGGACAGGCTCGGAGACCCAGTACTTC	CASSSWTGSETQYF
TRBV28	.	TRBJ2-2	.	TGTGCCAGCAAGCCAGGGACACCCACCGGGGAGCTGTTTTTT	CASKPGTPTGELFF
TRBV12-5	.	TRBJ2-3	.	TGTGCTAGTGGTTTGGGAACAGGGTGGACAGATACGCAGTATTTT	CASGLGTGWTDTQYF
TRBV5-1	.	TRBJ2-4	.	TGCGCCAGCAGTCCCTATGCGTTTGTTCCGGGAGTGACCAAAAACATTCAGTACTTC	CASSPYAFVPGVTKNIQYF
TRBV6-1	TRBD2	TRBJ2-7	.	TGTGCCAGCAGTGAAAGAACTAGCGGGAGATACGAGCAGTACTTC	CASSERTSGRYEQYF
TRBV6-1	.	TRBJ1-2	.	TGTGCCAGCAGTGGTACAGCGGATGGTCGGCGCTACCATGGCTACACCTTC	CASSGTADGRRYHGYTF
TRBV7-9	TRBD1	TRBJ1-1	.	TGTGCCAGCAGCAAGGGACAGGGCTTAATGAACACTGAAGCTTTCTTT	CASSKGQGLMNTEAFF
TRBV4-1	.	TRBJ2-1	.	TGCGCCAGCAGCCAAGACGGGGCGCGGGAATACAATGAGCAGTTCTTC	CASSQDGAREYNEQFF
TRBV27	.	TRBJ2-7	.	TGTGCCAGCAGTTTTAGGGGGTATTCGTCCTACGAGCAGTACTTC	CASSFRGYSSYEQYF
TRBV9	.	TRBJ1-2	.	TGTGCCAGCAGCGTAGTGTCCTTGGGGGGAGGCTACACCTTC	CASSVVSLGGGYTF
TRBV5-8	TRBD1	TRBJ2-5	.	TGTGCCAGCAGCCAACTAAGGGGGCAGGAGACCCAGTACTTC	CASSQLRGQETQYF
TRBV6-5	.	TRBJ1-1	few	TGTGCCAGCCAGCGGGAAGGGGGGGCCACTGAAGCTTTCTTT	CASQREGGATEAFF
TRBV7-8	TRBD1	TRBJ1-5	once	TGTGCCAGCAGCTTAGACAAAACAGGGGGAGGAAATCAGCCCCAGCATTTT	CASSLDKTGGGNQPQHF
TRBV7-9	.	TRBJ2-3	.	TGTGCCAGCAGCTCCTCCGGGACACACGGTGGAGATACGCAGTATTTT	CASSSSGTHGGDTQYF
TRBV6-5	.	TRBJ1-2	.	TGTGCCAGCAGTTACTCCCAGGGAGGATTTAACTATGGCTACACCTTC	CASSYSQGGFNYGYTF
TRBV18	.	TRBJ1-1	.	TGTGCCAGCTCCCCTAACGGGGGGCAGAACACTGAAGCTTTCTTT	CASSPNGGQNTEAFF
TRBV18	.	TRBJ2-3	.	TGTGCCAGCTCACCCGATCGCGGGGCCCCGACAGATACGCAGTATTTT	CASSPDRGAPTDTQYF
TRBV24-1	.	TRBJ2-1	.	TGTGCCACCTTTTGGTCGGGGGACAGCCCCTGTCAGGAGCAGTTCTTC	CATFWSGDSPCQEQFF